A selection of T cell receptor beta chains follows, all from one sample in a study of blood T cells in healthy people across ages. TCRdb processed the 5' RACE reads anew with MiXCR; each CDR3 protein has one entry. The table shows around 800,000 distinct CDR3 sequences, with around 24% occurring only once. The same sample was also used in a study of T cells of mothers and their children.

Sequencing was performed on blood. Source of these receptors: a boy aged 5-17 years in good health. CDR3s include the opening cysteine and the closing phenylalanine or tryptophan. D genes are given only for firm matches. Some rows have no size entry. The others give once, few or many, or a class for an expanded clone.

j_call,clone_size,v_call,d_call,cdr3_nt,cdr3_aa
TRBJ2-3,few,TRBV6-6,NA,TGTGCCAGCAGTTATATCCAGGGCACAGATACGCAGTATTTT,CASSYIQGTDTQYF
TRBJ1-2,few,TRBV5-1,TRBD1,TGCGCCAGCAGCTTCTCCGCCCCGGACAGGCGACCCTATGGCTACACCTTC,CASSFSAPDRRPYGYTF
TRBJ2-3,few,TRBV2,NA,TGTGCCAGCAGCGGGGGGCCCGTAGATACGCAGTATTTT,CASSGGPVDTQYF
TRBJ1-6,few,TRBV9,NA,TGTGCCAGCAGCGGAGGACAGTTCCTGGGTTCACCCCTCCACTTT,CASSGGQFLGSPLHF
TRBJ1-1,NA,TRBV20-1,NA,TGCAGTTGCATAAGGGACACTGAAGCTTTCTTT,CSCIRDTEAFF
TRBJ2-5,NA,TRBV5-1,TRBD1,TGCGCCAGCAGCTCCTCTGGACAGGTGGGAGAGACCCAGTACTTC,CASSSSGQVGETQYF
TRBJ2-1,NA,TRBV27,NA,TGTGCCAGCAGTTCCGCCAGGGGTATCGACAATGAGCAGTTCTTC,CASSSARGIDNEQFF
TRBJ2-1,few,TRBV29-1,NA,TGCAGCGTTGGGGGTGAGCAGTTCTTC,CSVGGEQFF
TRBJ2-5,NA,TRBV7-2,TRBD2,TGTGCCAGCAGCTCCTCACCGGGACTAGCGGGCCAAGAGACCCAGTACTTC,CASSSSPGLAGQETQYF
TRBJ1-5,NA,TRBV6-5,NA,TGTGCCAGCAGGCGACAGGAGGGGAGGCCCCAGCATTTT,CASRRQEGRPQHF
TRBJ2-1,NA,TRBV20-1,NA,TGCAGTGCTACCGGGGTAAATAGGAATGAGCAGTTCTTC,CSATGVNRNEQFF
TRBJ2-1,NA,TRBV3-1,NA,TGTGCCAGCAGCCAAGTAGACGGCAATGAGCAGTTCTTC,CASSQVDGNEQFF
TRBJ2-1,NA,TRBV6-5,NA,TGTGCCAGCAGCCCCTTAGGGACTGAGCAGTTCTTC,CASSPLGTEQFF
TRBJ1-2,few,TRBV5-1,TRBD1,TGCGCCAGCAGCTTGTGGGGACAGGGCTCGGATAGCTACACCTTC,CASSLWGQGSDSYTF
TRBJ1-2,NA,TRBV15,TRBD1,TGTGCCACCAGCAGAGATAATGCAGGACAGGGAGGGGGCTACACCTTC,CATSRDNAGQGGGYTF
TRBJ1-4,NA,TRBV5-1,TRBD1,TGCGCCAGCAGCTTACAGGGGCCGGGGAATGAAAAACTGTTTTTT,CASSLQGPGNEKLFF
TRBJ2-7,once,TRBV29-1,NA,TGCAGCGTTCTGCATGACACTTACGAGCAGTACTTC,CSVLHDTYEQYF
TRBJ1-6,NA,TRBV29-1,NA,TGCAGCGTTCAGGAGTGGGCCAGGGGCCTTACCGATTCACCCCTCCACTTT,CSVQEWARGLTDSPLHF
TRBJ2-7,few,TRBV20-1,NA,TGCAGCGCAGGGGGAGGGTTCTACGAGCAGTACTTC,CSAGGGFYEQYF
TRBJ2-3,NA,TRBV11-1,TRBD1,TGTGCCAGCAGCTTTGACGACAGGGATTACACAGATACGCAGTATTTT,CASSFDDRDYTDTQYF
TRBJ2-2,NA,TRBV2,NA,TGTGCCAGCAGTGAAATGAGTCCGAGGGAGGCCGGGGAGCTGTTTTTT,CASSEMSPREAGELFF
TRBJ2-3,NA,TRBV21-1,NA,TGTGCCAGCAGCAAAGGCGGCGGGGCGGGCACAGATACGCAGTATTTT,CASSKGGGAGTDTQYF
TRBJ2-7,NA,TRBV5-1,TRBD2,TGCGCCAGCAGCTTAAAACTAGCGGGTAACGAGCAGTACTTC,CASSLKLAGNEQYF
TRBJ1-1,NA,TRBV18,NA,TGTGCCAGCTCACCAATCCCGAGGGTCGACACTGAAGCTTTCTTT,CASSPIPRVDTEAFF